The next 6 T cell receptor beta chains were all read from a single sample in a study of blood T cell repertoires in COVID-19. Profiling relied on immunoSEQ multiplex PCR, and the TCRdb table lists in-frame clones only, not all of them. The top ten clones hold approximately 3% of a sample with about 170,000 clones, 74% of them seen once. Input material: peripheral blood. These receptors came from a woman of 80 years or more with acute or convalescent COVID-19.

The chain's CDR3 is CASSRGTVNQPQHF. Here the CDR3 DNA reads TGTGCCAGCAGCCGCGGGACAGTGAATCAGCCCCAGCATTTT. This chain uses TRBV6-6 with TRBJ1-5, with 7 bases aligning to TRBD1. This CDR3 has 14 amino acids. CDR1 is MNHNY, CDR2 SVGAGI, per germline (reference sequence). V dropped 6 bases and J dropped 4; count of bases not matched to a gene: 6.

This clone was recorded only once. CDR3 amino acids: CASSVGAGSEQYF. In DNA form, the CDR3 reads TGTGCCAGCAGCGTAGGGGCGGGATCCGAGCAGTACTTC. The rearrangement links TRBV9 to TRBJ2-7; perhaps TRBD2 as D (6 bases). The V gene's germline CDR1 is SGDLS and CDR2 YYNGEE. V was cut by 0 bases and J by 6 bases, with 10 bases left in between. This CDR3 has 13 residues.

This CDR3 is CASSLRRIGPNNEQFF. The CDR3 DNA is TGCGCCAGCAGCTTGAGGAGGATAGGGCCTAACAATGAGCAGTTCTTC. J is TRBJ2-1 and V is TRBV5-1; the D gene is possibly TRBD2 (5 bases). The germline CDR1 and CDR2 sequences are SGHRS and YFSETQ. The CDR3 consists of 16 residues. Trimming removed 1 base from V and 5 bases from J, with 16 bases in between.

The V and J genes are TRBV25-1 and TRBJ2-5; TRBD1 aligns across 11 bases. V trimming: 1 base; J trimming: 0 bases; junction bases outside the gene matches: 4. Germline V gene sequence: CDR1 MGHDK, CDR2 SYGVNS. The CDR3 consists of 17 residues. The CDR3, as DNA: TGTGCCAGCAGTGAATTCCGGACAGGGGGCTACCAAGAGACCCAGTACTTC. It specifies CASSEFRTGGYQETQYF.

The V and J genes are TRBV28 and TRBJ1-4; 12 bases line up with TRBD1. After removal of 4 bases from V and 5 bases from J, the junction contained 5 bases not matched to a gene. This CDR3 has 16 residues. Per germline, CDR1 MDHEN and CDR2 SYDVKM. In nucleotides, the CDR3 is TGTGCCAGCAGTTCGGGACAGGGGGCTTTGAATGAAAAACTGTTTTTT. Protein product: CASSSGQGALNEKLFF.

The chain has TRBV19 and TRBJ2-1; 15 bases fit TRBD2. CDR3 length equals 20 residues. Germline V gene sequence: CDR1 LNHDA, CDR2 SQIVND (reference sequence). V lost 0 bases to trimming and J lost 4 bases; unmatched junction nucleotides: 10. The CDR3 spells CASSIDAPGLAGGLYNEQFF. The CDR3 DNA reads as TGTGCCAGTAGTATAGATGCCCCGGGACTAGCGGGAGGCCTATACAATGAGCAGTTCTTC. The full variable domain, with the rest looked up from reference TRBV19 and TRBJ2-1, is DGGITQSPKYLFRKEGQNVTLSCEQNLNHDAMYWYRQDPGQGLRLIYYSQIVNDFQKGDIAEGYSVSREKKESFPLTVTSAQKNPTAFYLCASSIDAPGLAGGLYNEQFFGPGTRLTVL.